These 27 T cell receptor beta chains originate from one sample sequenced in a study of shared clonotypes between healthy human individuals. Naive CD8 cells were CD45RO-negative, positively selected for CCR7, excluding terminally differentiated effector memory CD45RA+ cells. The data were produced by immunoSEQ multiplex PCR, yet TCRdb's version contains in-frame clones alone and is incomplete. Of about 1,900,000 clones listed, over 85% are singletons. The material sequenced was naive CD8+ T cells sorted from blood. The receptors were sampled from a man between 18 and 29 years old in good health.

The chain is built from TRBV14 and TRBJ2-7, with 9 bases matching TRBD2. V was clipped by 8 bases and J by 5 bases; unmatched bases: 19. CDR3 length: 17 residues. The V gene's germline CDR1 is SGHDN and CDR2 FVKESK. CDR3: CASYASGSGRSRHEQYF. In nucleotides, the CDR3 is TGTGCCAGCTATGCGAGCGGTAGCGGGAGATCTCGCCACGAGCAGTACTTC.

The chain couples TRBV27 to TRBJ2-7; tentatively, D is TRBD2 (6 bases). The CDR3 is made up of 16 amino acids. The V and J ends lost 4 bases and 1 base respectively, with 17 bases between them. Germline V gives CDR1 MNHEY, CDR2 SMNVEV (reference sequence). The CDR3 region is CASSSLGISGSYEQYF. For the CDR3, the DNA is TGTGCCAGCAGTTCCCTAGGGATTAGCGGTTCCTACGAGCAGTACTTC.

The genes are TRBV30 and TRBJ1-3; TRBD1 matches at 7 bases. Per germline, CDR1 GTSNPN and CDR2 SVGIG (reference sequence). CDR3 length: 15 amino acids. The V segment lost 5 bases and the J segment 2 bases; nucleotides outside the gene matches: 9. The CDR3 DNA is TGTGCCTGGCAGGGGGGGGAGATCACTGGAAACACCATATATTTT. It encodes CAWQGGEITGNTIYF. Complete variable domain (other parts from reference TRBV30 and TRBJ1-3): SQTIHQWPATLVQPVGSPLSLECTVEGTSNPNLYWYRQAAGRGLQLLFYSVGIGQISSEVPQNLSASRPQDRQFILSSKKLLLSDSGFYLCAWQGGEITGNTIYFGEGSWLTVV.

The DNA for the CDR3 is TGTGCCAGCAGCCAAACAGGGGGCGCTAGTGAAAAACTGTTTTTT. Translating gives CASSQTGGASEKLFF. The rearrangement uses TRBV4-2 and TRBJ1-4; 9 bases match TRBD1. Germline CDR1 LGHNA, CDR2 YNFKEQ. J gave up 7 bases and V 2 bases, and 5 bases lay outside the gene matches. This CDR3 contains 15 residues.

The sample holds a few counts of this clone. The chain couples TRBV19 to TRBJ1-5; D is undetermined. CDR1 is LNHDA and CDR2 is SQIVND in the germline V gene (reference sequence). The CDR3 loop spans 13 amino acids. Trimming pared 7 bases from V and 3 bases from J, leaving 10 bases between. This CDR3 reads CASTRGYNQPQHF. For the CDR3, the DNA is TGTGCCAGTACTCGCGGATACAATCAGCCCCAGCATTTT.

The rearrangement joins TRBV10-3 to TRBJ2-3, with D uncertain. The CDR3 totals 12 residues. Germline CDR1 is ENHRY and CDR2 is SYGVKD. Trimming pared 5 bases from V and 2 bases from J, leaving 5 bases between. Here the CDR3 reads CAISPNTDTQYF. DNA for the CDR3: TGTGCCATCAGTCCGAACACAGATACGCAGTATTTT.

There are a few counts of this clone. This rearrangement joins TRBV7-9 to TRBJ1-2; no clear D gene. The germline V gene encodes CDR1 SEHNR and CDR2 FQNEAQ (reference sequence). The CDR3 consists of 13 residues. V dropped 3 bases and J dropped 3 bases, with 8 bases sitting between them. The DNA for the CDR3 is TGTGCCAGCAGCTTTCAGGAAGACTATGGCTACACCTTC. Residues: CASSFQEDYGYTF.

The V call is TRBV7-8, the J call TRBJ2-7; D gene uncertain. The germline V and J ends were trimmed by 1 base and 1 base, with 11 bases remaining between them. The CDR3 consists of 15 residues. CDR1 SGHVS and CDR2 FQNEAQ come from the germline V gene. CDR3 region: CASSLGGWNSYEQYF. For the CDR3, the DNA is TGTGCCAGCAGCTTAGGTGGTTGGAATTCCTACGAGCAGTACTTC.

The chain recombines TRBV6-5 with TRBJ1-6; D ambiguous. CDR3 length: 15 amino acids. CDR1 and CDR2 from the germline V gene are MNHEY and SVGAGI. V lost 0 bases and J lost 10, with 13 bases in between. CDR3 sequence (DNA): TGTGCCAGCAGTTACTCAAGGGAGGGAGGGTCACCCCTCCACTTT. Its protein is CASSYSREGGSPLHF.

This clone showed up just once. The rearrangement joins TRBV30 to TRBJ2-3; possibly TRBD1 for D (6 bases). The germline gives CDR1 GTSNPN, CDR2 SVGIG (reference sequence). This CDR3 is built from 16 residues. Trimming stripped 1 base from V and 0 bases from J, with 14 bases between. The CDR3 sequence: CAWSEVDSASTDTQYF. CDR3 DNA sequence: TGTGCCTGGAGTGAAGTGGACAGTGCTAGCACAGATACGCAGTATTTT.

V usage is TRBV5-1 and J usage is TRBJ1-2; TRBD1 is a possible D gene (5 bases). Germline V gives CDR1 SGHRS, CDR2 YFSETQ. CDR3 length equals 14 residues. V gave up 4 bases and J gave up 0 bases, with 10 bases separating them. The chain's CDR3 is CASSPQGANYGYTF. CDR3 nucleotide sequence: TGCGCCAGCAGCCCCCAGGGAGCTAACTATGGCTACACCTTC. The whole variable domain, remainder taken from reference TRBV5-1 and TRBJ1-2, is KAGVTQTPRYLIKTRGQQVTLSCSPISGHRSVSWYQQTPGQGLQFLFEYFSETQRNKGNFPGRFSGRQFSNSRSEMNVSTLELGDSALYLCASSPQGANYGYTFGSGTRLTVV.

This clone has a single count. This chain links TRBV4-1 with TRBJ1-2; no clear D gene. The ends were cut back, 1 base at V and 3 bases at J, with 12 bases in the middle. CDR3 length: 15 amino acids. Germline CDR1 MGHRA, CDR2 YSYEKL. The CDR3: CASSQGGGDDYGYTF. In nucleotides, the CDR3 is TGCGCCAGCAGCCAAGGAGGCGGGGATGACTATGGCTACACCTTC.

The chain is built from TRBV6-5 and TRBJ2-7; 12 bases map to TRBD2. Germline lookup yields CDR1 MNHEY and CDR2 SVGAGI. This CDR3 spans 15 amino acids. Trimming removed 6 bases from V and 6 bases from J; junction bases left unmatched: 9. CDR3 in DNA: TGTGCCAGCAGCCCGACTAGCGGGAGCCTTCTCGAGCAGTACTTC. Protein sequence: CASSPTSGSLLEQYF.

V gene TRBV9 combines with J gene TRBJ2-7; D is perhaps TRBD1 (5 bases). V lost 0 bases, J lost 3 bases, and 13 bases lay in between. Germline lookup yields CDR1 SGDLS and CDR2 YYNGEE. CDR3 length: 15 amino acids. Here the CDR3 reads CASSVGQSPFYEQYF. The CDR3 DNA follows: TGTGCCAGCAGCGTAGGACAGAGCCCCTTCTACGAGCAGTACTTC.

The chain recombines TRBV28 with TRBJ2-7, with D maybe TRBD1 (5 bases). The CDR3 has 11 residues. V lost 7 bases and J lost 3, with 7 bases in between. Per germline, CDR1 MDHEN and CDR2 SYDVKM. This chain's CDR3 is CASTGFYEQYF. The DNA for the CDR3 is TGTGCCAGCACAGGGTTCTACGAGCAGTACTTC.

CDR3 amino acids: CASSSGTGASGNTIYF. The CDR3 coding sequence is TGTGCCAGCAGTTCCGGAACAGGGGCATCTGGAAACACCATATATTTT. This chain uses TRBV27 with TRBJ1-3; 7 bases are a match to TRBD1. CDR1 is MNHEY, CDR2 SMNVEV, per germline (reference sequence). V lost 4 bases to trimming and J lost 1 base; unmatched junction nucleotides: 7. The CDR3 has 16 amino acids.

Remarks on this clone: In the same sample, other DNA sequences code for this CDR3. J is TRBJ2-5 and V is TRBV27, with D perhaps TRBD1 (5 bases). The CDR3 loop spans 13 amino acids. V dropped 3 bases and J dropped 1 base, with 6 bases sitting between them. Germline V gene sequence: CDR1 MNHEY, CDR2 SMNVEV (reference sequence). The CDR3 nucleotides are TGTGCCAGCAGTTTTGGGGCCCAAGAGACCCAGTACTTC. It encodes CASSFGAQETQYF.

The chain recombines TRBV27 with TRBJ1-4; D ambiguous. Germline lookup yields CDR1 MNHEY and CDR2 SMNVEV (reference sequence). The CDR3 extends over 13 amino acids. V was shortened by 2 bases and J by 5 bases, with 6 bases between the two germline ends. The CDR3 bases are TGTGCCAGCAGTTTAGGGAGCAATGAAAAACTGTTTTTT. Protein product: CASSLGSNEKLFF. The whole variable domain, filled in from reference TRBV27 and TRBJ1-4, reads EAQVTQNPRYLITVTGKKLTVTCSQNMNHEYMSWYRQDPGLGLRQIYYSMNVEVTDKGDVPEGYKVSRKEKRNFPLILESPSPNQTSLYFCASSLGSNEKLFFGSGTQLSVL.

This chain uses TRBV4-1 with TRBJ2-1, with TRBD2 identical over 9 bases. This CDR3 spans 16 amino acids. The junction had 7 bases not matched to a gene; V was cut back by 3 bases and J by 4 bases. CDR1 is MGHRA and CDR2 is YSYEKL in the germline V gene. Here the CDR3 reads CASSHQAGGGYNEQFF. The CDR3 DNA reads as TGCGCCAGCAGCCATCAAGCGGGGGGCGGTTACAATGAGCAGTTCTTC.

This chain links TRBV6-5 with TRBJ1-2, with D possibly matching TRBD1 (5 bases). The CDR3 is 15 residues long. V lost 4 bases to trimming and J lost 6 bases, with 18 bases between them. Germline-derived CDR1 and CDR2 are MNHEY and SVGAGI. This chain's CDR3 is CASSSSQDAEDGYTF. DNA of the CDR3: TGTGCCAGCAGTTCGTCACAGGATGCTGAGGATGGCTACACCTTC.

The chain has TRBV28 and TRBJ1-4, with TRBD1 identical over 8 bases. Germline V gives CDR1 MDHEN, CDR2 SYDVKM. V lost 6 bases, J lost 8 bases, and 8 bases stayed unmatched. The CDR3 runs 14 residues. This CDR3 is CASRRTGLVEKLFF. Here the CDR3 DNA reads TGTGCCAGCAGGCGGACAGGGTTAGTAGAAAAACTGTTTTTT.

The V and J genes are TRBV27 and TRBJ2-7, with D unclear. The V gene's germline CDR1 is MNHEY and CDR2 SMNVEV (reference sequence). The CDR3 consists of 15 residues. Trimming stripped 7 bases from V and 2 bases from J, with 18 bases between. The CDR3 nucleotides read TGTGCCAGCAAACCGATTGAGACGGTCCCCTACGAGCAGTACTTC. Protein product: CASKPIETVPYEQYF.

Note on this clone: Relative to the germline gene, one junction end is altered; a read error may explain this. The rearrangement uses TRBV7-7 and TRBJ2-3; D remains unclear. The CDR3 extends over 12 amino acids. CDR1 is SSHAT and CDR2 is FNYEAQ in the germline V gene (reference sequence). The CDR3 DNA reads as TGTGCTAGCAGCTTAGACGGAGATACGCAGTATTTT. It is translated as CASSLDGDTQYF. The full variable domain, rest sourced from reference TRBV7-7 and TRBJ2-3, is GAGVSQSPRYKVTKRGQDVTLRCDPISSHATLYWYQQALGQGPEFLTYFNYEAQPDKSGLPSDRFSAERPEGSISTLTIQRTEQRDSAMYRCASSLDGDTQYFGPGTRLTVL.

The CDR3 DNA reads as TGTGCCGGTATACAGGGTACTGAAGCTTTCTTT. Translating gives CAGIQGTEAFF. The chain couples TRBV19 to TRBJ1-1, with D tentatively TRBD1 (6 bases). The CDR3 runs to 11 residues. Germline CDR1 LNHDA, CDR2 SQIVND (reference sequence). Trimming stripped 11 bases from V and 5 bases from J, with 12 bases between.

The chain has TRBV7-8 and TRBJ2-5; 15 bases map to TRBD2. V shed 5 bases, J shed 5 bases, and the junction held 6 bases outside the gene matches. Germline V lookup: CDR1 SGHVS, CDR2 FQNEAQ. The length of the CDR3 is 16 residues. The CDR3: CASSPGLAGGPETQYF. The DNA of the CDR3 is TGTGCCAGCAGCCCCGGACTAGCGGGGGGGCCTGAGACCCAGTACTTC.

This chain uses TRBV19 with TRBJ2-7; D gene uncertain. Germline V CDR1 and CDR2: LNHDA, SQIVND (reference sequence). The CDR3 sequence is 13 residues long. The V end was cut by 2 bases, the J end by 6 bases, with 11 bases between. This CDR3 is CASSIKFSGEQYF. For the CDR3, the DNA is TGTGCCAGTAGTATAAAGTTTTCGGGCGAGCAGTACTTC. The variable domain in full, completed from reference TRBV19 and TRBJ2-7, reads DGGITQSPKYLFRKEGQNVTLSCEQNLNHDAMYWYRQDPGQGLRLIYYSQIVNDFQKGDIAEGYSVSREKKESFPLTVTSAQKNPTAFYLCASSIKFSGEQYFGPGTRLTVT.

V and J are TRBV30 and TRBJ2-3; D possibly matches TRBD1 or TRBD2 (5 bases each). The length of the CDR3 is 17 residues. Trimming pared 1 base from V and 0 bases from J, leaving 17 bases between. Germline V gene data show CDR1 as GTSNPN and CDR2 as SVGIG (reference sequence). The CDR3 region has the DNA TGTGCCTGGAGTGGTACCCTTGGGGGTGGAAGCACAGATACGCAGTATTTT. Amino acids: CAWSGTLGGGSTDTQYF.